A single T cell receptor (beta chain) is shown here with its context. No antigen is known for it. This entry belongs to a study of Ad26.COV2.S vaccination and SARS-CoV-2 variants. The wider study: The trial was COV1001 and the donor's arm was Ad26.COV2.S. Study-level points and caveats: Vaccinees and placebo recipients showed similar non-spike TCR breadth. Quantification of TCR breadth and depth may have yielded underestimates of total T cell responses.

Sequenced by immunoSEQ multiplex PCR; TCRdb stores in-frame clones only, minus some. The sample records around 380,000 clones, approximately 86% being singletons. In germline, CDR1 is LGHDT, CDR2 YNNKEL (reference sequence). V was shortened by 4 bases and J by 0 bases, with 4 bases between the two germline ends. This CDR3 has 13 residues. Documented treatment: some 19 received Ad26.COV2.S at low or high dose, single or two shots; 5 received placebo; per-sample allocation not given. Specimen acquisition occurred on day 63 following the initial vaccine or placebo injection. This chain uses TRBV3-1 (or the pseudogene TRBV3-2) with TRBJ1-5; the D is unclear. The specimen comprised peripheral blood, sampled in a trial of Ad26.COV2.S vaccine versus placebo. The receptor comes from a person aged 18-60 years who received the Ad26.COV2.S COVID-19 vaccine or a placebo. The CDR3: CASSPNSNQPQHF. In DNA, the CDR3 is TGTGCCAGCAGCCCGAATAGCAATCAGCCCCAGCATTTT.